This is a list of T cell receptor beta chains from one sample in a study of early T cells in non-severe SARS-CoV-2 infection. TCRdb reprocessed the 5' RACE reads via MiXCR and lists one record per CDR3 protein. The table shows tens of thousands of distinct CDR3 sequences, with roughly a tenth occurring only once. The sequenced sample consisted of whole blood. Receptors were obtained from an adult who was a healthcare worker with PCR-confirmed SARS-CoV-2 infection or an uninfected control (not recorded which). The conserved cysteine and the conserved F or W are not part of the CDR3 here. Not all rows give a size; the values are once, few, many and, for expanded clones, a class.

J | length | size | V | CDR3
TRBJ2-3 | 10 | many | TRBV20-1 | SAHPYTDTQY
TRBJ1-1 | 11 | many | TRBV19 | ASKDPWYTEAF
TRBJ2-3 | 9 | few | TRBV11-2 | ASSSSDTQY
TRBJ2-7 | 12 | few | TRBV20-1 | SVEPAGVSYEQY
TRBJ2-7 | 12 | many | TRBV12-3/TRBV12-4 | ASSAYRYAYEQY
TRBJ2-3 | 13 | few | TRBV12-3/TRBV12-4 | ASSLALWRTDTQY
TRBJ1-4 | 13 | NA | TRBV9 | ASSASGTGGEKLF
TRBJ2-1 | 12 | many | TRBV7-9 | ASNFGPSKDEQF
TRBJ1-2 | 13 | many | TRBV29-1 | SVVGQGYGADGYT
TRBJ1-1 | 13 | few | TRBV12-3/TRBV12-4 | ASSLEPGMNTEAF
TRBJ2-7 | 13 | few | TRBV6-2/TRBV6-3 | ASSSWKGGFNEQY
TRBJ1-1 | 13 | NA | TRBV10-3 | AISESSGGRPEAF
TRBJ2-7 | 10 | few | TRBV5-1 | ASSEGSEREY
TRBJ2-1 | 15 | many | TRBV7-2 | ASSLQIAGGPLSEQF
TRBJ2-5 | 16 | many | TRBV4-3 | ASSQELRGRVGQETQY
TRBJ1-2 | 12 | NA | TRBV19 | ASSIRRTARGYT
TRBJ2-1 | 13 | NA | TRBV6-1 | ASREGGPWDNEQF
TRBJ1-3 | 12 | many | TRBV7-6 | ASSLSLSGNTIY
TRBJ2-1 | 14 | few | TRBV10-3 | AISGTTSGSRDEQF
TRBJ1-1 | 14 | many | TRBV5-1 | ASSPRDRDHPTEAF
TRBJ2-1 | 15 | many | TRBV28 | ASSLSFASGRRGEQF
TRBJ2-2 | 12 | NA | TRBV12-3/TRBV12-4 | ASSRQGYTGELF
TRBJ2-1 | 10 | many | TRBV29-1 | SVDAGYNEQF
TRBJ2-1 | 13 | many | TRBV10-2 | ASSETGSSYNEQF
TRBJ2-5 | 12 | many | TRBV10-3 | AISRTGEEETQY
TRBJ1-2 | 10 | few | TRBV5-1 | ASSTQGFGYT
TRBJ2-3 | 13 | NA | TRBV6-2/TRBV6-3 | ASSKWTGGTDTQY
TRBJ2-4 | 11 | NA | TRBV20-1 | SAVRDSSHIQY
TRBJ2-1 | 9 | NA | TRBV29-1 | SVDGGNEQF
TRBJ1-1 | 13 | once | TRBV7-2 | ASSPPGTMRTEAF
TRBJ1-2 | 12 | many | TRBV7-2 | ASSYRQGDYGYT
TRBJ1-2 | 13 | few | TRBV9 | ASSVDRRRNYGYT
TRBJ2-3 | 12 | few | TRBV5-1 | ASRIQGVTDTQY
TRBJ2-1 | 12 | many | TRBV7-3 | ASSSPSGNNEQF
TRBJ2-1 | 13 | many | TRBV29-1 | SVIGTPSSYNEQF